A selection of T cell receptor beta chains follows, all from one sample in a study of blood T cells in healthy people across ages. TCRdb itself ran the 5' RACE reads through MiXCR, one entry per CDR3 protein. The repertoire includes approximately 850,000 distinct CDR3 sequences, roughly 50% of them detected once, and over 20% sits in the top ten. The material sequenced was blood. The receptors derive from a man aged 25-45 years in good health. CDR3s include the opening cysteine and the closing phenylalanine or tryptophan. A D gene is named only where the DNA matches it firmly. The listing skips clone size in some rows; elsewhere it reads once, few, many or a size class.

J gene,clone size,D gene,V gene,CDR3 DNA,CDR3 protein
TRBJ1-2,once,TRBD1,TRBV19,TGTGCCAGTAGTATAGATCGGACAGGGCCCTACACCTTC,CASSIDRTGPYTF
TRBJ2-3,-,-,TRBV20-1,TGCAGTGCTAGCGCCATCAAACCGGGACTGAGCACAGATACGCAGTATTTT,CSASAIKPGLSTDTQYF
TRBJ1-2,few,-,TRBV9,TGTGCCAGCAGCGTCGCACGGGGAGCTAACTATGGCTACACCTTC,CASSVARGANYGYTF
TRBJ1-2,-,-,TRBV6-6,TGTGCCAGCAGTTACGGGTCCGGGACCCTAAGGAAAGGCTACACCTTC,CASSYGSGTLRKGYTF
TRBJ2-7,-,-,TRBV5-6,TGTGCCAGCAGCTTGGTTGGGGTTGGGTACGAGCAGTACTTC,CASSLVGVGYEQYF
TRBJ2-7,-,TRBD2,TRBV6-4,TGTGCCAGCAGTGAAGTGGGGGGGGAGCAGTACTTC,CASSEVGGEQYF
TRBJ2-1,few,-,TRBV7-2,TGTGCCAGCAGTCCACCAGGGCAGATTGAGCAGTTCTTC,CASSPPGQIEQFF
TRBJ2-3,-,-,TRBV3-1,TGTGCCAGCAGCCAAGTTATTGATACGCAGTATTTT,CASSQVIDTQYF
TRBJ2-1,-,TRBD2,TRBV29-1,TGCAGCGTTGACTTATTGATTGGGACTAGCGGGGACAATGAGCAGTTCTTC,CSVDLLIGTSGDNEQFF
TRBJ2-5,-,-,TRBV7-9,TGTGCCAGCAGCTTTCGAACGCTCCACAAGGGGGGGGAGACCCAGTACTTC,CASSFRTLHKGGETQYF
TRBJ2-5,-,-,TRBV29-1,TGCGGCGTTGAGTACACGACACTACTCCAAGAGACCCAGTACTTC,CGVEYTTLLQETQYF
TRBJ2-1,-,-,TRBV7-6,TGTACCAGCAGCACCGACCCCGACAATGAGCAGTTCTTC,CTSSTDPDNEQFF
TRBJ2-7,many,TRBD1,TRBV20-1,TGCAGTGCTATGCGAGGACAGGCTAGCTCCTACGAGCAGTACTTC,CSAMRGQASSYEQYF
TRBJ2-7,-,-,TRBV5-1,TGCGCCAGCAGTATGGGGACAAATTTCTACGAGCAGTACTTC,CASSMGTNFYEQYF
TRBJ2-1,-,-,TRBV7-9,TGTGCCAGCAGCCAAGTGGAAACTGAGCAGTTCTTC,CASSQVETEQFF
TRBJ2-5,-,-,TRBV11-2,TGTGCCAGCAGCTTAGCCCGGACACTAAAAGAGACCCAGTACTTC,CASSLARTLKETQYF
TRBJ2-7,-,-,TRBV5-4,TGTGCCAGCAGCTCCGCTACGAGCATTTTAGGGGAGCAGTACTTC,CASSSATSILGEQYF
TRBJ1-2,once,-,TRBV6-5,TGTGCCAGCAGTTACTCGTTACAGAGGATGGGAGGCTACACCTTC,CASSYSLQRMGGYTF
TRBJ2-7,-,-,TRBV7-8,TGTGCCAGCAGCTTAACAAACCCGCGACTTTACGAGCAGTACTTC,CASSLTNPRLYEQYF
TRBJ2-3,-,TRBD2,TRBV24-1,TGTGCCACCAGTGATTCGACACGAGCGGGAGAAAGTGCAGATACGCAGTATTTT,CATSDSTRAGESADTQYF
TRBJ2-1,-,TRBD2,TRBV7-2,TGTGCCAGCAGCTTAAGGGCAGCGGGGCTCTACAATGAGCAGTTCTTC,CASSLRAAGLYNEQFF
TRBJ2-1,-,TRBD2,TRBV28,TGTGCCAGCAGTACCTACGAGCGGGGGCCCTACAATGAGCAGTTCTTC,CASSTYERGPYNEQFF
TRBJ2-1,-,TRBD1,TRBV5-1,TGCGCCAGCAGCTTACAGGGGGTATACAATGAGCAGTTCTTC,CASSLQGVYNEQFF
TRBJ1-4,few,-,TRBV7-2,TGTGCCAGCAGCCGACGAGGGACTAATGAAAAACTGTTTTTT,CASSRRGTNEKLFF
TRBJ2-7,-,TRBD1,TRBV20-1,TGCAGCGGTAATCGACAGGGAATCGTCGACGAGCAGTACTTC,CSGNRQGIVDEQYF
TRBJ1-2,-,TRBD1,TRBV20-1,TGCAGTGCTAGATCAGAGGATTGGACAGGGGGCGGCTATGGCTACACCTTC,CSARSEDWTGGGYGYTF
TRBJ2-3,-,-,TRBV20-1,TGCAGTGCTAAAGGCAGTGAGACGCAGTATTTT,CSAKGSETQYF
TRBJ1-1,-,-,TRBV7-6,TGCGCCAGCAGCTTAGCCGCGGACTCCCCAACCACTCGGACTGAAGCTTTCTTT,CASSLAADSPTTRTEAFF
TRBJ2-7,-,TRBD2,TRBV24-1,TGTGCCACCAGTGATTGGACTAGCGGTCGGAACAATGAGCAGTACTTC,CATSDWTSGRNNEQYF
TRBJ2-2,-,-,TRBV6-6,TGTGCCAGCAGTCTGAACAGGAACACCGAGGAGCTGTTTTTT,CASSLNRNTEELFF
TRBJ2-3,-,TRBD2,TRBV7-2,TGTGCCAGCAGCGAAACTAGCGGGGGGATGGCAGATACGCAGTATTTT,CASSETSGGMADTQYF